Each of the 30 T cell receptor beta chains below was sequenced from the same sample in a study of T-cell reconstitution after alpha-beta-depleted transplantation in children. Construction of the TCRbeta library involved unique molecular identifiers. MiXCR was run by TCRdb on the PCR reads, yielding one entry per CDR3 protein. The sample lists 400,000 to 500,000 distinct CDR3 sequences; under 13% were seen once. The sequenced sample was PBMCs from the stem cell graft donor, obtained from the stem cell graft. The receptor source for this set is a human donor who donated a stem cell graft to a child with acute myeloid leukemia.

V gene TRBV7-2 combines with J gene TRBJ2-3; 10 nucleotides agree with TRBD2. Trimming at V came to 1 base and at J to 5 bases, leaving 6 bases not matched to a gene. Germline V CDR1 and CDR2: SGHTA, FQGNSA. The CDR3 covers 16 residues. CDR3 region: CASSLVPSGRKDTQYF. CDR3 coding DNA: TGTGCCAGCAGCTTAGTCCCTAGCGGGAGAAAAGATACGCAGTATTTT.

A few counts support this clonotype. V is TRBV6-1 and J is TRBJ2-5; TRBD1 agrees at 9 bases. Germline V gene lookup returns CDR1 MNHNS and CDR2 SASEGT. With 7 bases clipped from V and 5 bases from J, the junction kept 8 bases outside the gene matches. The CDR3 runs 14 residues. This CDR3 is CASTGTGLSETQYF. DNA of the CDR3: TGTGCCAGCACCGGGACAGGGCTTTCGGAGACCCAGTACTTC.

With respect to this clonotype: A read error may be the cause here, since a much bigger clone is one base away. CDR3 in amino acids: CSAPTIGNTGELFF. Here the CDR3 DNA reads TGCAGTGCTCCGACTATCGGGAACACCGGGGAGCTGTTTTTT. The rearrangement uses TRBV20-1 and TRBJ2-2, with D possibly TRBD2 on 5 matching bases. In germline, CDR1 is DFQATT, CDR2 SNEGSKA (reference sequence). The CDR3 consists of 14 residues. The ends were cut back, 5 bases at V and 1 base at J, with 11 bases in the middle.

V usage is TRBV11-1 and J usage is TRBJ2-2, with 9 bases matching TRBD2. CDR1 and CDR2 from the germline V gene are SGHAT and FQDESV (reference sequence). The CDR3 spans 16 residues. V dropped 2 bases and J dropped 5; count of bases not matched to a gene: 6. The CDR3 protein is CASSLWSAGGTGELFF. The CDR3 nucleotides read TGTGCCAGCAGCTTATGGTCAGCGGGGGGTACCGGGGAGCTGTTTTTT.

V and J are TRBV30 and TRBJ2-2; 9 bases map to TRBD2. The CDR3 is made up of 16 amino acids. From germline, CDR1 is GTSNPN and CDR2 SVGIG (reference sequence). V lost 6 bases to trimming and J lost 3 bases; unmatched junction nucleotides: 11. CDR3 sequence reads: CACQPPSGEYTGELFF. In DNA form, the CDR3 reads TGTGCCTGTCAACCCCCTAGCGGGGAGTACACCGGGGAGCTGTTTTTT. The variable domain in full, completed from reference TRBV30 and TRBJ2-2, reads SQTIHQWPATLVQPVGSPLSLECTVEGTSNPNLYWYRQAAGRGLQLLFYSVGIGQISSEVPQNLSASRPQDRQFILSSKKLLLSDSGFYLCACQPPSGEYTGELFFGEGSRLTVL.

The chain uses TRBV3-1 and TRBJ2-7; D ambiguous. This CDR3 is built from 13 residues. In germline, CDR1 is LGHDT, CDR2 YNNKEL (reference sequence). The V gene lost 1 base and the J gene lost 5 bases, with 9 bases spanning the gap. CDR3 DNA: TGTGCCAGCAGCCAAGTGGGATCGGACGAGCAGTACTTC. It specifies CASSQVGSDEQYF.

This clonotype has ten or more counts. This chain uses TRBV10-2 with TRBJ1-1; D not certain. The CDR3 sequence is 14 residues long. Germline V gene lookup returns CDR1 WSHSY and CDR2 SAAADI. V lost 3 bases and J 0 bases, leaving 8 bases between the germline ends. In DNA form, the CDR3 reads TGCGCCAGCAGTGATGGCTTCCTGAACACTGAAGCTTTCTTT. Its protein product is CASSDGFLNTEAFF.

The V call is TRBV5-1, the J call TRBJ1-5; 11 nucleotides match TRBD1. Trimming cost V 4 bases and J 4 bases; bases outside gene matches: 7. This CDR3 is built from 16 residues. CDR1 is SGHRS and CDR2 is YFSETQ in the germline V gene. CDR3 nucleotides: TGCGCCAGCAGCGACGGGACAGGGGGGGCGAATCAGCCCCAGCATTTT. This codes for CASSDGTGGANQPQHF.

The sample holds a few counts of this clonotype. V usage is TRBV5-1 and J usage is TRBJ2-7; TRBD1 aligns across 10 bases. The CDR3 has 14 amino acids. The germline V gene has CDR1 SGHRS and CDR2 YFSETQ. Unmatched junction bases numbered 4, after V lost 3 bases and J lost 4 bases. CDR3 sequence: CASSSDRGRYEQYF. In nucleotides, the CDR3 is TGCGCCAGCAGCTCAGACAGGGGGCGATACGAGCAGTACTTC.

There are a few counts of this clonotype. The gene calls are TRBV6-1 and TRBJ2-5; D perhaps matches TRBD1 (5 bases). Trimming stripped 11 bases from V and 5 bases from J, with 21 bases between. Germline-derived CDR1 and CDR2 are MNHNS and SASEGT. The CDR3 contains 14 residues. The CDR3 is CALSKPGLTETQYF. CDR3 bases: TGTGCCCTCTCAAAACCAGGGCTTACGGAGACCCAGTACTTC.

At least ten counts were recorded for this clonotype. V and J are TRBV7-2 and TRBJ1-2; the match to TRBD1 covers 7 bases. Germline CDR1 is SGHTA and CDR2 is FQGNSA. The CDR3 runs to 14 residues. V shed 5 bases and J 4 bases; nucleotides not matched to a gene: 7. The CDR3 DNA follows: TGTGCCAGCAGCCCGTTGACAGGGACCTATGGCTACACCTTC. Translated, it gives CASSPLTGTYGYTF.

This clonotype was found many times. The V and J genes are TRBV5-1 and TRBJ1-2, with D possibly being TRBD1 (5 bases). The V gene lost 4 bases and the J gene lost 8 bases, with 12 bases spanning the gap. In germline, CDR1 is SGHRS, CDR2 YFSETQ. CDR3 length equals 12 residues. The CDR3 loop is CASSLGRAGYTF. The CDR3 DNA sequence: TGCGCCAGCAGCCTCGGCAGGGCGGGCTACACCTTC.

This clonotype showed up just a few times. CDR3 loop: CSAKRANTGELFF. DNA for the CDR3: TGCAGTGCTAAAAGGGCGAACACCGGGGAGCTGTTTTTT. The chain uses TRBV20-1 and TRBJ2-2; no firm D call. This CDR3 is 13 amino acids long. V lost 4 bases, J lost 0 bases, and 6 bases lay in between. Germline assignment: CDR1 DFQATT and CDR2 SNEGSKA (reference sequence).

The CDR3 here is CSDKPQDSSTDTQYF. The CDR3 bases are TGCAGCGATAAACCCCAGGATTCTAGCACAGATACGCAGTATTTT. This chain links TRBV29-1 with TRBJ2-3, with D unresolved. There are 15 residues in the CDR3. Germline-derived CDR1 and CDR2 are SQVTM and ANQGSEA. V lost 7 bases and J lost 0, with 17 bases in between.

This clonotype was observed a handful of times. CDR3 coding DNA: TGTGCCAGCAGCCAGGGGGCCATAACTAAAGGGGGTGAAAAACTGTTTTTT. It translates to CASSQGAITKGGEKLFF. The chain employs TRBV7-9 and TRBJ1-4; 8 positions agree with TRBD1. Trimming took 5 bases from V and 7 from J; bases not matched to a gene: 15. This CDR3 is 17 amino acids long. Germline V CDR1 and CDR2: SEHNR, FQNEAQ (reference sequence).

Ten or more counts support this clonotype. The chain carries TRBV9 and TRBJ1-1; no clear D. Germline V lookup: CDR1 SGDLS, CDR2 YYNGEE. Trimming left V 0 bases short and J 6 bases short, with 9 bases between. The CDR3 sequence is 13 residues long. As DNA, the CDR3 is TGTGCCAGCAGCGTAGCGGAGGGTTCTGAAGCTTTCTTT. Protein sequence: CASSVAEGSEAFF.

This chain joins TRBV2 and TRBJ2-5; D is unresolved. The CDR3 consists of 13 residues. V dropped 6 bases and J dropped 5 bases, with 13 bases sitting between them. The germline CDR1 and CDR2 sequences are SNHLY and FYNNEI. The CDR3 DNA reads TGTGCCAGCAGCAAAGACCTGGGCGAGACCCAGTACTTC. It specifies CASSKDLGETQYF. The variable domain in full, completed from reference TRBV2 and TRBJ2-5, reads EPEVTQTPSHQVTQMGQEVILRCVPISNHLYFYWYRQILGQKVEFLVSFYNNEISEKSEIFDDQFSVERPDGSNFTLKIRSTKLEDSAMYFCASSKDLGETQYFGPGTRLLVL.

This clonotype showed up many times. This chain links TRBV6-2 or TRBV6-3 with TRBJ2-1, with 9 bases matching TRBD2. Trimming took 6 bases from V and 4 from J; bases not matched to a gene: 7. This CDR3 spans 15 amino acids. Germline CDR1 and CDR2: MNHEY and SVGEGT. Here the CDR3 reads CASRRLAETYNEQFF. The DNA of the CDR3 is TGTGCCAGCAGGAGACTAGCGGAGACTTACAATGAGCAGTTCTTC.

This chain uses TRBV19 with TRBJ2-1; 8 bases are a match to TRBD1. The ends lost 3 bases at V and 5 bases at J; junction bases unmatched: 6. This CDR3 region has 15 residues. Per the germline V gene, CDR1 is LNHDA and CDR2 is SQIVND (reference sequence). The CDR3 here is CASSMGQALDNEQFF. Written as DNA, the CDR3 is TGTGCCAGTAGTATGGGACAGGCTCTCGACAATGAGCAGTTCTTC.

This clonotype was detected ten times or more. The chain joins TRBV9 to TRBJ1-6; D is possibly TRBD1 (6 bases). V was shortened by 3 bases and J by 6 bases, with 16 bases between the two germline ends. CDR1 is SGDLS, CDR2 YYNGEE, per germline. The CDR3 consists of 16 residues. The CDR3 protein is CASSGQAAGANSPLHF. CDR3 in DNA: TGTGCCAGCAGCGGACAGGCGGCGGGGGCTAATTCACCCCTCCACTTT.

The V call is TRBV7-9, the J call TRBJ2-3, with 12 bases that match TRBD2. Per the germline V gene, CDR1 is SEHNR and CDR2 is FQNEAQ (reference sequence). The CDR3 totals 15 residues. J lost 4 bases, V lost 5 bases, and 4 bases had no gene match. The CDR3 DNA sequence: TGTGCCAGCAGCAAGACTAGCGGGGGTTCAGATACGCAGTATTTT. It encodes CASSKTSGGSDTQYF.

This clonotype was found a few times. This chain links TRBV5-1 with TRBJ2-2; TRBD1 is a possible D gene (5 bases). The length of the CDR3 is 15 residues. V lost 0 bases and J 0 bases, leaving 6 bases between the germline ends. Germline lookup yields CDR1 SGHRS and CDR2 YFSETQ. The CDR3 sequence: CASSLATANTGELFF. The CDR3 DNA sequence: TGCGCCAGCAGCTTGGCGACAGCGAACACCGGGGAGCTGTTTTTT.

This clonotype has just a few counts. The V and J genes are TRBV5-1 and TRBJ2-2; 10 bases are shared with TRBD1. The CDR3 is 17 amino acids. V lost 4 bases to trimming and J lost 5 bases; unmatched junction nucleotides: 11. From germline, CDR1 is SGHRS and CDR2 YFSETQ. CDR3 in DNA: TGCGCCAGCAGCGCCCTCCGACAGGGGGCACAGACCGGGGAGCTGTTTTTT. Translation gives CASSALRQGAQTGELFF. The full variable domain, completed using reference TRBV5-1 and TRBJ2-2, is KAGVTQTPRYLIKTRGQQVTLSCSPISGHRSVSWYQQTPGQGLQFLFEYFSETQRNKGNFPGRFSGRQFSNSRSEMNVSTLELGDSALYLCASSALRQGAQTGELFFGEGSRLTVL.

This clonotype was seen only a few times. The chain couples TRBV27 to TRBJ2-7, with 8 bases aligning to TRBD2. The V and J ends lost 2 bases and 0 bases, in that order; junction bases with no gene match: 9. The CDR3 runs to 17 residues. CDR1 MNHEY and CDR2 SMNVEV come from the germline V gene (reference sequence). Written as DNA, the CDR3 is TGTGCCAGCAGTTTAGCCCGTTGGGCGGGAGGCTCCTACGAGCAGTACTTC. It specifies CASSLARWAGGSYEQYF.

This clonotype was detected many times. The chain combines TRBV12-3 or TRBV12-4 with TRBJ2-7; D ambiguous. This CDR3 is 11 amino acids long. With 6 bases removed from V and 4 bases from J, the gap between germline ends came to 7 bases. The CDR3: CASSLTYEQYF. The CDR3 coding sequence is TGTGCCAGCAGCCTAACTTACGAGCAGTACTTC.

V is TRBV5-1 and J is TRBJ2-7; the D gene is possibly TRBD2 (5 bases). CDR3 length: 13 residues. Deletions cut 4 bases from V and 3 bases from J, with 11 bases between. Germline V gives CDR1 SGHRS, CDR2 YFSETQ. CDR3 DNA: TGCGCCAGCAGCCGACTGGAGGACTACGAGCAGTACTTC. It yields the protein CASSRLEDYEQYF.

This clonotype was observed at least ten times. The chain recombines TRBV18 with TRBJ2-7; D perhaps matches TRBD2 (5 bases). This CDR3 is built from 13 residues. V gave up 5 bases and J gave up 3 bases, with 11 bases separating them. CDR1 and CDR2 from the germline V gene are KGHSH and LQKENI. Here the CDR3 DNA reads TGTGCCAGCTCAGAGGGCAGGAACTACGAGCAGTACTTC. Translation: CASSEGRNYEQYF.

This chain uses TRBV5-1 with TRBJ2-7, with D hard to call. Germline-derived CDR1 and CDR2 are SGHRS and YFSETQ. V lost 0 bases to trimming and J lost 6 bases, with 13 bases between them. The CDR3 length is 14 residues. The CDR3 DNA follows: TGCGCCAGCAGCTTGGACGGACGTAGAGGCGAGCAGTACTTC. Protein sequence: CASSLDGRRGEQYF.

CDR3 bases: TGCGCCAGCAGCACCGGGACACCCGGAAACACCATATATTTT. As protein: CASSTGTPGNTIYF. The chain employs TRBV5-1 and TRBJ1-3, with TRBD1 as a possible D gene (6 bases). V lost 4 bases, J lost 4 bases, and 12 bases lay in between. This CDR3 has 14 residues. Germline-derived CDR1 and CDR2 are SGHRS and YFSETQ.

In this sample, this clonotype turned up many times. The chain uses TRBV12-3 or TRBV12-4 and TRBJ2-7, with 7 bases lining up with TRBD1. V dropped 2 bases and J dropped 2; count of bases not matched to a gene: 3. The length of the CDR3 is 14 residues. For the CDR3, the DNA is TGTGCCAGCAGTTTAATCCAGGGGGCCTACGAGCAGTACTTC. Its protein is CASSLIQGAYEQYF.